The T cell receptor beta chain described here comes from a study of cytomegalovirus exposure and HLA in healthy donors. Study-wide context: Falling in the Caucasian-associated ancestry cluster were about four fifths of 398 genotyped donors. Notes on the study in general: In a later analysis, productive TCRs from donors in an Asian-associated ancestry cluster reportedly carried fewer N-insertions than the cohort mean. Prior analysis indicated that the majority of TCR beta V segments exhibited productivity approximately 87% or approximately 30% of the time.

Comment on this clone: Its antigen remains unknown.

The CDR3 runs 13 residues. CDR1 is SEHNR and CDR2 is FQNEAQ in the germline V gene (reference sequence). Trimming pared 3 bases from V and 7 bases from J, leaving 9 bases between. In the PCR, 60 Vbeta and 13 Jbeta primers were used. Repertoires were generated with immunoSEQ multiplex PCR, while TCRdb's copy carries only in-frame clones and drops some. The sample has approximately 190,000 clones; approximately 77% are singletons. The sequenced material came from PBMCs. The V and J genes are TRBV7-9 and TRBJ2-2; D not resolved. The sequence was collected from a man aged 40-49 years in good health and CMV-seropositive. In nucleotides, the CDR3 is TGTGCCAGCAGCTTGACTGTGCGCGGGGAGCTGTTTTTT. The encoded protein is CASSLTVRGELFF.